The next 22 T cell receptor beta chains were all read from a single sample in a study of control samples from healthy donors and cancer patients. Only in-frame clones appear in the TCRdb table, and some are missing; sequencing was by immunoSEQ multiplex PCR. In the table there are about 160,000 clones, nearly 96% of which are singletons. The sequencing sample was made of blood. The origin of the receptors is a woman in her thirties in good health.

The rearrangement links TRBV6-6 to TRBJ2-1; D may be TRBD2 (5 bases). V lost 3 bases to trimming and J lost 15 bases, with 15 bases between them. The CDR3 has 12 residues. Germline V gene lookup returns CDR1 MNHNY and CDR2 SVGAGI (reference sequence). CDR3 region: CASSYGQRIVFF. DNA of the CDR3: TGTGCCAGCAGTTATGGTCAGCGGATAGTGTTCTTC.

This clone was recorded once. The CDR3 here is CASSTTGYNEQFF. The CDR3 bases are TGTGCCAGTAGTACTACAGGTTACAATGAGCAGTTCTTC. This rearrangement joins TRBV19 to TRBJ2-1; D may be TRBD1 (5 bases). CDR1 and CDR2 (germline): LNHDA, SQIVND (reference sequence). There are 13 residues in the CDR3. V was trimmed by 4 bases and J by 4 bases, leaving 8 bases between them.

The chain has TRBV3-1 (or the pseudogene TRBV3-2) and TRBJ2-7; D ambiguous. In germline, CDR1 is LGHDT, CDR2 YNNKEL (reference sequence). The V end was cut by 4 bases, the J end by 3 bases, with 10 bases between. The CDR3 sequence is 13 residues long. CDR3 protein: CASSPTAGYEQYF. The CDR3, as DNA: TGTGCCAGCAGCCCGACTGCCGGCTACGAGCAGTACTTC.

The CDR3 DNA follows: TGTGCCAGCAGTTTATCGATGGGACTAGATCTCCACGAGCAGTACTTC. It yields the protein CASSLSMGLDLHEQYF. The rearrangement joins TRBV27 to TRBJ2-7; 8 bases are a match to TRBD2. Trimming took 0 bases from V and 5 from J; bases not matched to a gene: 9. The germline gives CDR1 MNHEY, CDR2 SMNVEV (reference sequence). CDR3 length: 16 amino acids.

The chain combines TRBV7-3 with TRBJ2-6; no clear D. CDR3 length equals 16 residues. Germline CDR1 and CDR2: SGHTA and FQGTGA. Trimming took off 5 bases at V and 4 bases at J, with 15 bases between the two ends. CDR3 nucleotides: TGTGCCAGCAGCGCCCCCGCCTTAGCCGGGGCCAACGTCCTGACTTTC. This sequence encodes CASSAPALAGANVLTF.

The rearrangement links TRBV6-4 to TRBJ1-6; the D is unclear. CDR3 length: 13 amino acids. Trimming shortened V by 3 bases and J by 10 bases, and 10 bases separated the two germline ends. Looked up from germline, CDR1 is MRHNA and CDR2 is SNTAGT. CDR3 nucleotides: TGTGCCAGCAGTGAGGTCTCCGAATCACCCCTCCACTTT. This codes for CASSEVSESPLHF.

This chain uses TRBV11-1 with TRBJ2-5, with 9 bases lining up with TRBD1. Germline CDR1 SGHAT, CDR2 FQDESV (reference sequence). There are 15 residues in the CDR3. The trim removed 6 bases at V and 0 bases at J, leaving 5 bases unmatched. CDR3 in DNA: TGTGCCAGCAGTTCGGACAGGGGCCACCAAGAGACCCAGTACTTC. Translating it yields CASSSDRGHQETQYF.

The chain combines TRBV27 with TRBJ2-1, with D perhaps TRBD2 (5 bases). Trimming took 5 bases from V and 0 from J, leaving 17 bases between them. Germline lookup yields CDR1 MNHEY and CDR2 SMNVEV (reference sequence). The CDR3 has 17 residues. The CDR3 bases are TGTGCCAGCAGTGCCCCCGGGCCTACTAGCTCCTACAATGAGCAGTTCTTC. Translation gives CASSAPGPTSSYNEQFF.

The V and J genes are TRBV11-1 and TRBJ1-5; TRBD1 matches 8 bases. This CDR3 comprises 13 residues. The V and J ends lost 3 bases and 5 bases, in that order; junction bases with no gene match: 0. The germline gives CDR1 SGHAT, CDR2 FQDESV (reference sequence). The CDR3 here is CASSLDRDQPQHF. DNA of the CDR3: TGTGCCAGCAGCTTGGACAGGGATCAGCCCCAGCATTTT.

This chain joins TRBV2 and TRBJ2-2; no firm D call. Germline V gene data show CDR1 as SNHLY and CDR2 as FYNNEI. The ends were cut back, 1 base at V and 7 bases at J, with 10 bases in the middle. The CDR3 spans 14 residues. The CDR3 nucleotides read TGTGCCAGCAGTGAAGTTGGGTTAGGCGGGGAGCTGTTTTTT. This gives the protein CASSEVGLGGELFF. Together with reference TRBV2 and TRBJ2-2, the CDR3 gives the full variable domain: EPEVTQTPSHQVTQMGQEVILRCVPISNHLYFYWYRQILGQKVEFLVSFYNNEISEKSEIFDDQFSVERPDGSNFTLKIRSTKLEDSAMYFCASSEVGLGGELFFGEGSRLTVL.

CDR3 sequence reads: CASSLDRAAGVYGYTF. The CDR3 coding sequence is TGTGCCAGCAGCTTAGACAGGGCGGCAGGGGTCTATGGCTACACCTTC. The chain employs TRBV7-9 and TRBJ1-2; TRBD1 is a possible D gene (6 bases). CDR1 is SEHNR and CDR2 is FQNEAQ in the germline V gene (reference sequence). V was cut by 1 base and J by 4 bases, with 16 bases left in between. The CDR3 sequence is 16 residues long. The variable domain in full, completed from reference TRBV7-9 and TRBJ1-2, reads DTGVSQNPRHKITKRGQNVTFRCDPISEHNRLYWYRQTLGQGPEFLTYFQNEAQLEKSRLLSDRFSAERPKGSFSTLEIQRTEQGDSAMYLCASSLDRAAGVYGYTFGSGTRLTVV.

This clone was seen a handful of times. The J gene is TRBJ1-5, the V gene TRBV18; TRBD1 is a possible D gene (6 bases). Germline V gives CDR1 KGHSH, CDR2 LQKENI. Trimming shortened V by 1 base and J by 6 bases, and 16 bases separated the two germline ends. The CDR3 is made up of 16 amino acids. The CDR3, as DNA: TGTGCCAGCTCACCACTCCCGCAGGGGCAGGTTCAGCCCCAGCATTTT. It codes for CASSPLPQGQVQPQHF.

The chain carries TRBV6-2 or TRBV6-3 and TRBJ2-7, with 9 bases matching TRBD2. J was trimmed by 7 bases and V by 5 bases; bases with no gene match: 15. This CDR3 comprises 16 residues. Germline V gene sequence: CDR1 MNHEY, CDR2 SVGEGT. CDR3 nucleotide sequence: TGTGCCAGCAGTCGACTAGCGGAGGGACCTGATGGGGAGCAGTACTTC. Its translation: CASSRLAEGPDGEQYF.

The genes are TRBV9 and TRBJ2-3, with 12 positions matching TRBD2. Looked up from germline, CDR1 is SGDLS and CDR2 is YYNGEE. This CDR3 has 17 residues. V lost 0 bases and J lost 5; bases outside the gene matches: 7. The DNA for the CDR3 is TGTGCCAGCAGCGTAGATCTAGCGGGGGGGCTGGTAGATACGCAGTATTTT. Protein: CASSVDLAGGLVDTQYF. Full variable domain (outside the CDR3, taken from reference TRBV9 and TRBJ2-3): DSGVTQTPKHLITATGQRVTLRCSPRSGDLSVYWYQQSLDQGLQFLIQYYNGEERAKGNILERFSAQQFPDLHSELNLSSLELGDSALYFCASSVDLAGGLVDTQYFGPGTRLTVL.

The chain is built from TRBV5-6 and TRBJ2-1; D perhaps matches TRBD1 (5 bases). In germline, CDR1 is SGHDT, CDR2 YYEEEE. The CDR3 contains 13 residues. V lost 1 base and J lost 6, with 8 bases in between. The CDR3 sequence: CASSLQGSNEQFF. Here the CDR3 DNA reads TGTGCCAGCAGCTTGCAGGGTTCCAATGAGCAGTTCTTC.

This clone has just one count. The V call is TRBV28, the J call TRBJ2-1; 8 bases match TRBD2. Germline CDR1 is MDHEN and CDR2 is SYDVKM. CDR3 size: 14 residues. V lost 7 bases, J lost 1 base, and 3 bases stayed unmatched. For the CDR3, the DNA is TGTGCCAGCATACCTAGCGGGTCCTACAATGAGCAGTTCTTC. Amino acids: CASIPSGSYNEQFF.

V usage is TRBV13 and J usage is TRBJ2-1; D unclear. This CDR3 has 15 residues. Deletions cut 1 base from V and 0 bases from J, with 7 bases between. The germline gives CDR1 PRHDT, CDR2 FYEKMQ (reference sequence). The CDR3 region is CASSLELSSYNEQFF. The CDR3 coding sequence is TGTGCCAGCAGCTTAGAACTTAGCTCCTACAATGAGCAGTTCTTC.

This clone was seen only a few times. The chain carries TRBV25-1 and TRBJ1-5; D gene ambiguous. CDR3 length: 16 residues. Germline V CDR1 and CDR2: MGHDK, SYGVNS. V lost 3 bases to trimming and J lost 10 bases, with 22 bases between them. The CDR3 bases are TGTGCCAGCAGTGACTCTAAGGACCACACAAAATACCCCCAGCATTTT. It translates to CASSDSKDHTKYPQHF.

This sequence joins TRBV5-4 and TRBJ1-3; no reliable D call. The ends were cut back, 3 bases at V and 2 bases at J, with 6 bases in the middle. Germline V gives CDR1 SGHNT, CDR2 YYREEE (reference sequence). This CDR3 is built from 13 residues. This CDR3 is CASSSTAGNTIYF. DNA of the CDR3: TGTGCCAGCAGCTCAACGGCTGGAAACACCATATATTTT.

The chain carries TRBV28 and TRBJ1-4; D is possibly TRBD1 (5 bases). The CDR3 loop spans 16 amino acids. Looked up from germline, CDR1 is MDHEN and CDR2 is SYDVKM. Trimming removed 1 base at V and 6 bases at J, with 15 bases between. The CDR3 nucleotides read TGTGCCAGCAGTTTATCTTACCGGCCCAGGGATGAAAAACTGTTTTTT. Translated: CASSLSYRPRDEKLFF.

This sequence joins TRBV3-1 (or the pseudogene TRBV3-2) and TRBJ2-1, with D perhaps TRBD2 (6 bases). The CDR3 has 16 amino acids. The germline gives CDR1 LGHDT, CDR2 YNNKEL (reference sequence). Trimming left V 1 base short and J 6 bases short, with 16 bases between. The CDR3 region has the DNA TGTGCCAGCAGCCAAGGACTAGTTGGAACATTCAATGAGCAGTTCTTC. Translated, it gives CASSQGLVGTFNEQFF.

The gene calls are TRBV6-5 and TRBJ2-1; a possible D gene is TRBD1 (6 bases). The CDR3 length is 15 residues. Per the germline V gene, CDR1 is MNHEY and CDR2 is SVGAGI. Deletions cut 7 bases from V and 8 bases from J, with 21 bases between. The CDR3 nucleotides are TGTGCCAGCAACCCCAGACAGGCCAGTATCGATGAGCAGTTCTTC. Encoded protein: CASNPRQASIDEQFF.